Described below is a single T cell receptor beta chain sequence and its context. Trimming removed 1 base at V and 9 bases at J, with 13 bases between. CDR3 length: 14 amino acids. The germline V gene has CDR1 LGHDT and CDR2 YNNKEL (reference sequence). The data stem from a study of control samples from healthy donors and cancer patients. Here immunoSEQ multiplex PCR was the method, and the copy in TCRdb shows in-frame clones only, minus some. The sample shows more than 110,000 clones, 80% to 90% of them seen only once. V and J are TRBV3-1 (or the pseudogene TRBV3-2) and TRBJ2-1, with D maybe TRBD2 (6 bases). The sequence was collected from a woman in her 30s in good health. Sequencing was carried out using blood. The CDR3 loop reads CASSQVGGVGEQFF. As DNA, the CDR3 is TGTGCCAGCAGCCAAGTGGGCGGGGTGGGTGAGCAGTTCTTC.